This entry concerns a single T cell receptor beta chain. Its antigen is not yet known. Base qualities are not provided; no much larger clone lies one nucleotide away. Libraries came from the immunoSEQ multiplex PCR assay. The table comes from immuneACCESS by way of TCRdb, which keeps in-frame sequences with V and J called. Part of the clones is missing from these tables; in studies checked, under half for an unresolved V gene and the rest for unknown reasons. The sample table records fewer than 65,000 clones; roughly nine tenths of these occur just once. Roughly a tenth of the sample lies in the top ten. This record belongs to a study of T cell changes during pregnancy in multiple sclerosis (dated by TCRdb to the late 2010s). Describing the broader study: The study looked at changes in the T cell repertoire across pregnancy in women with multiple sclerosis.

Germline trimming amounts to 3 bases on V and 0 bases on J, with 2 as the count of junction bases outside the gene matches. CDR1 and CDR2, looked up from the germline V gene (reference sequence), are LNHDA and SQIVND. The CDR3 runs 16 residues from the cysteine to the phenylalanine. The read is trimmed to its CDR3 DNA, 48 bases read in frame from base 1. This TCR came from a female donor with multiple sclerosis, enrolled in a pregnancy study. This chain is built from TRBV19 and TRBJ1-6; 7 central bases correspond to TRBD1. The sequenced sample was CD8+ T cells from peripheral blood mononuclear cells, obtained after pregnancy. Read as DNA, the sequence is TGTGCCAGTAGTATGACAGGGAGCTCCTATAATTCACCCCTCCACTTT. Its translation is CASSMTGSSYNSPLHF.